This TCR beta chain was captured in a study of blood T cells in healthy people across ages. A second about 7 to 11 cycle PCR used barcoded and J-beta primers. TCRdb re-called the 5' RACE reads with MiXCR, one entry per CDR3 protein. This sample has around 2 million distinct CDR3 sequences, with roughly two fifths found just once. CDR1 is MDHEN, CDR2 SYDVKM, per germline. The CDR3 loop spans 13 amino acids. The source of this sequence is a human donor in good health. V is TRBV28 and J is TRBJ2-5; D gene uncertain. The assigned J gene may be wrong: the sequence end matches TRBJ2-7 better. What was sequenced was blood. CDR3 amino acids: CASRAGRTYEQYF. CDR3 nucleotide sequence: TGTGCCAGCAGGGCTGGCAGAACCTACGAGCAGTACTTC.